This T cell receptor beta chain is from a study of cytotoxic CD8 clonotypes in ibrutinib-treated CLL. About the study: Partial responders around 24, complete 2; about twelve progressed and roughly 14 stayed in remission by median around 6 years.

Whole-study findings and limits: Rare overall, public clonotypes shrank or held steady under therapy.

Concerning this clone: What it recognizes is unknown.

The length of the CDR3 is 15 residues. V was clipped by 2 bases and J by 14 bases, with 19 bases between them. Germline loops: CDR1 MNHNS, CDR2 SASEGT. A 1 in 200,000 to 1 in 1 million T cell depth was the sequencing target. The method was immunoSEQ multiplex PCR; TCRdb's version includes in-frame clones alone and lacks a portion of them. The repertoire holds 250,000 to 350,000 clones, with roughly three quarters as singletons. This TCR was sampled from a human donor with chronic lymphocytic leukemia. Material: PBMCs, obtained at disease progression, from a patient treated with ibrutinib. The rearrangement links TRBV6-1 to TRBJ1-6; D is possibly TRBD1 (6 bases). Here the CDR3 DNA reads TGTGCCAGCAGTGAATATGGGGGGCGAACAGGAGCCCTCCACTTT. It codes for CASSEYGGRTGALHF.